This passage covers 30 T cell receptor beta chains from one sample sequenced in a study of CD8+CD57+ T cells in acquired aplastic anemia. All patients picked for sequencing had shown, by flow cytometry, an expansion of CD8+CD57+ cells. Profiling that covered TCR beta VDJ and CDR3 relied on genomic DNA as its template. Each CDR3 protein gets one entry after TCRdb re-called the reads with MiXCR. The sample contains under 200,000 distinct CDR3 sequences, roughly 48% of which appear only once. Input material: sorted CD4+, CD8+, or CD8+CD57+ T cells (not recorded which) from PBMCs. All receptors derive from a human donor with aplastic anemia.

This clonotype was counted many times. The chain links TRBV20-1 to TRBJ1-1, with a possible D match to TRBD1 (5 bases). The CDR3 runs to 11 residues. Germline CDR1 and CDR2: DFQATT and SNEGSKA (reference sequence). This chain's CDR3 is CRGHTNTEAFF. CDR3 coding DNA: TGCAGAGGACATACGAACACTGAAGCTTTCTTT.

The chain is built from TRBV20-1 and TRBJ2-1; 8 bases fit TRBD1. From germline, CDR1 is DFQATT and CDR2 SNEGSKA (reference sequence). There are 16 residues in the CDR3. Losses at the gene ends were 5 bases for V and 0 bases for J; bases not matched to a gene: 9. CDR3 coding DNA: TGCAGTGCTGAACACCAGGGGGCGAGCTCCTACAATGAGCAGTTCTTC. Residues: CSAEHQGASSYNEQFF.

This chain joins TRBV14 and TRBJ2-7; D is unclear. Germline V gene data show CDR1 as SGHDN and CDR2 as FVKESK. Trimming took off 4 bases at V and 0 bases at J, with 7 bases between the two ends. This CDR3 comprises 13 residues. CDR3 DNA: TGTGCCAGCAGCCTGACTTACTCCTACGAGCAGTACTTC. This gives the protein CASSLTYSYEQYF.

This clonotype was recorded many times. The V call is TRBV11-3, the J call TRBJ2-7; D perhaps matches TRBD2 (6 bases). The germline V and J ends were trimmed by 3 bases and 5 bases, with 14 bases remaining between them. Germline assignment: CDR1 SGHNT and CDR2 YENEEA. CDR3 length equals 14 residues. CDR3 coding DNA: TGTGCCAGCAGCTTCGACACGGGAGCAGACGAGCAGTACTTC. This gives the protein CASSFDTGADEQYF.

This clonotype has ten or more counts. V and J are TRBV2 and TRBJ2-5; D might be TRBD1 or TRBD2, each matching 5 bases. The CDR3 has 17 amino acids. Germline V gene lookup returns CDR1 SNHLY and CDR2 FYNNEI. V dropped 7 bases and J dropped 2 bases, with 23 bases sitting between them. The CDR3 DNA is TGTGCCAGCACTCAGAGGGGCTCCGCGGCCCCTCAAGAGACCCAGTACTTC. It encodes CASTQRGSAAPQETQYF.

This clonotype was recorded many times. The CDR3 loop reads CSATTPSQTSGRMLNEQFF. The DNA for the CDR3 is TGCAGTGCTACTACCCCGTCGCAGACTAGCGGGAGGATGTTGAATGAGCAGTTCTTC. The rearrangement uses TRBV20-1 and TRBJ2-1; TRBD2 agrees at 13 bases. The CDR3 covers 19 residues. Germline CDR1 and CDR2: DFQATT and SNEGSKA (reference sequence). Trimming removed 4 bases from V and 7 bases from J; junction bases left unmatched: 19.

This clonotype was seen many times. DNA for the CDR3: TGTGCCAGTAGTTCCCTCGTGGGAGACACTGAAGCTTTCTTT. It translates to CASSSLVGDTEAFF. The gene calls are TRBV19 and TRBJ1-1; D gene ambiguous. Germline assignment: CDR1 LNHDA and CDR2 SQIVND (reference sequence). V was clipped by 5 bases and J by 3 bases, with 13 bases between them. The CDR3 length is 14 residues.

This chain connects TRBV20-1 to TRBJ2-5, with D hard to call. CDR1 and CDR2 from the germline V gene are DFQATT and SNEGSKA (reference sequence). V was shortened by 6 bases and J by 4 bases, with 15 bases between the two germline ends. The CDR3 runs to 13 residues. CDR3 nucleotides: TGCAGTGCAAGCCGGCCCTACCGAGAGACCCAGTACTTC. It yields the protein CSASRPYRETQYF.

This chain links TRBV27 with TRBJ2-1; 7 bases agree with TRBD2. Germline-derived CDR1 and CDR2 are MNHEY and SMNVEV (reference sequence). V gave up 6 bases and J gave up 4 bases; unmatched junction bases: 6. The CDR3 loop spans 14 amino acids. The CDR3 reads CASSTSGAYNEQFF. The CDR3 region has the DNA TGTGCCAGCAGCACAAGCGGGGCGTACAATGAGCAGTTCTTC.

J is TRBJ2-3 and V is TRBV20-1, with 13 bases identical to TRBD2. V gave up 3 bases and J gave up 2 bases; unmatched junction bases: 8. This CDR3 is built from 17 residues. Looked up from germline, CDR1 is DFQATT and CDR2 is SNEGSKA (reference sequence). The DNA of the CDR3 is TGCAGTGCTAGCGTACCGACTAGCGGGGGGACCACAGATACGCAGTATTTT. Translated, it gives CSASVPTSGGTTDTQYF.

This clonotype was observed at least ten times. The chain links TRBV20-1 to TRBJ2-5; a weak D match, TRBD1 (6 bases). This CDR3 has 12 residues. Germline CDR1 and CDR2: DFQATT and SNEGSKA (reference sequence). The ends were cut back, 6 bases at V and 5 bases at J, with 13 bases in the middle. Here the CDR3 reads CSAPTGTETQYF. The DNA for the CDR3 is TGCAGTGCCCCTACAGGGACGGAGACCCAGTACTTC.

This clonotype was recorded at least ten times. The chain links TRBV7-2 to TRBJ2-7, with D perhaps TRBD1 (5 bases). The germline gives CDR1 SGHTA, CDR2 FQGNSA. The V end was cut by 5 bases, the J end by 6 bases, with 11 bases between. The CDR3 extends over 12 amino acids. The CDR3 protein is CASSLKGREQYF. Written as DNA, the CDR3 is TGTGCCAGCAGCCTTAAGGGGCGCGAGCAGTACTTC. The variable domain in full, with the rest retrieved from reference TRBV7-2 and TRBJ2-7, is GAGVSQSPSNKVTEKGKDVELRCDPISGHTALYWYRQSLGQGLEFLIYFQGNSAPDKSGLPSDRFSAERTGGSVSTLTIQRTQQEDSAVYLCASSLKGREQYFGPGTRLTVT.

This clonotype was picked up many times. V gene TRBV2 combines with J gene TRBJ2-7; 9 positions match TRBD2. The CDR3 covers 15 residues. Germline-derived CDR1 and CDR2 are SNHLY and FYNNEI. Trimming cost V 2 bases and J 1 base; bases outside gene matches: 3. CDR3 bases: TGTGCCAGCAGTGAACCTAGCGGGGCGTCCTACGAGCAGTACTTC. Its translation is CASSEPSGASYEQYF.

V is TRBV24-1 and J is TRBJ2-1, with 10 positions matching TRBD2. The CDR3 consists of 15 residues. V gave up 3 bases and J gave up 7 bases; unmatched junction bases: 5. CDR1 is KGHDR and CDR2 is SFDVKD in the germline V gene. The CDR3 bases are TGTGCCACCAGTGATGCTAGCGGGAGTCAGAATGAGCAGTTCTTC. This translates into CATSDASGSQNEQFF.

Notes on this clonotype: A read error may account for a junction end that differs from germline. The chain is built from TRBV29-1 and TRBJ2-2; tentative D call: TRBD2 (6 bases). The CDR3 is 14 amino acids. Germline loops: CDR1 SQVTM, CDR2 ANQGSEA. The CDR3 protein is CSVQRDSYTGELVF. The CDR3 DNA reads TGCAGCGTTCAAAGGGACTCCTACACCGGGGAGCTGGTTTTT.

Here the CDR3 reads CASSLTRTPLGEQYF. CDR3 bases: TGTGCCAGCAGCTTAACGAGGACCCCCCTCGGCGAGCAGTACTTC. The chain joins TRBV7-9 to TRBJ2-7; D is ambiguous. This CDR3 spans 15 amino acids. Germline values: CDR1 SEHNR, CDR2 FQNEAQ (reference sequence). Trimming removed 2 bases at V and 6 bases at J, with 17 bases between. The full variable domain, rest sourced from reference TRBV7-9 and TRBJ2-7, is DTGVSQNPRHKITKRGQNVTFRCDPISEHNRLYWYRQTLGQGPEFLTYFQNEAQLEKSRLLSDRFSAERPKGSFSTLEIQRTEQGDSAMYLCASSLTRTPLGEQYFGPGTRLTVT.

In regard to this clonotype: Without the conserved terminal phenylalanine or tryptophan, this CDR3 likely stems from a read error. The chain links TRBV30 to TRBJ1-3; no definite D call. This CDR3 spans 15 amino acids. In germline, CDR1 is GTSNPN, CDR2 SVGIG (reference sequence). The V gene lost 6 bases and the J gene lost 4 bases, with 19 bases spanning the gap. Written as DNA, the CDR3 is TGTGCCTGTAACCCCCAAAGGTTGTCCGGAAACACCATATATCTT. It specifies CACNPQRLSGNTIYL.

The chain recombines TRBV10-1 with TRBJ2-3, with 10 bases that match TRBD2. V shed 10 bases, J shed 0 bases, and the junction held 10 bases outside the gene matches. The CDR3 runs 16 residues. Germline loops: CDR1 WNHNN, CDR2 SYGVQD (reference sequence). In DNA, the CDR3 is TGCGCCATTGGACAGCGGGAGGGCCTTAGCACAGATACGCAGTATTTT. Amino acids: CAIGQREGLSTDTQYF.

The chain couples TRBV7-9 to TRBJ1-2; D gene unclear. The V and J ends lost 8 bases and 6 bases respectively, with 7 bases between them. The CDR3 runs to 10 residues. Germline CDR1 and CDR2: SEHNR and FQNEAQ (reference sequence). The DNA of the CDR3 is TGTGCCAGCGGAGATAATGGCTACACCTTC. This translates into CASGDNGYTF.

The CDR3 bases are TGTGCCATCAGTGAGGCGGGCCAGACTAATGAAAAACTGTTTTTT. Protein product: CAISEAGQTNEKLFF. The chain has TRBV10-3 and TRBJ1-4; D unclear. The germline gives CDR1 ENHRY, CDR2 SYGVKD. CDR3 size: 15 residues. V lost 2 bases to trimming and J lost 2 bases, with 9 bases between them.

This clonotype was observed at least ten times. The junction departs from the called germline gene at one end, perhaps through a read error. Here the CDR3 reads CASSLVPQGAGYTF. In DNA, the CDR3 is TGTGCTAGCAGCTTAGTACCCCAAGGGGCTGGCTACACCTTC. The rearrangement links TRBV7-7 to TRBJ1-2; D possibly corresponds to TRBD1 (5 bases). There are 14 residues in the CDR3. Germline lookup yields CDR1 SSHAT and CDR2 FNYEAQ (reference sequence). The whole variable domain, remainder taken from reference TRBV7-7 and TRBJ1-2, is GAGVSQSPRYKVTKRGQDVTLRCDPISSHATLYWYQQALGQGPEFLTYFNYEAQPDKSGLPSDRFSAERPEGSISTLTIQRTEQRDSAMYRCASSLVPQGAGYTFGSGTRLTVV.

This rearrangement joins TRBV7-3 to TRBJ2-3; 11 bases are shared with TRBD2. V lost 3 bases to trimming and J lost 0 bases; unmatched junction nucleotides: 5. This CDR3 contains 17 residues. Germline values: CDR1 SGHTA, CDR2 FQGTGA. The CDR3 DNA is TGTGCCAGCAGCTTGTTAGCGGGAGGGGGAAGCACAGATACGCAGTATTTT. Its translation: CASSLLAGGGSTDTQYF.

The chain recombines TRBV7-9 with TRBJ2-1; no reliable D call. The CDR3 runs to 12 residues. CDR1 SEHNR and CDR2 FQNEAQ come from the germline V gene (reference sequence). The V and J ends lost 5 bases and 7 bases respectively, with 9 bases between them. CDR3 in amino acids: CASSPPGNEQFF. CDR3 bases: TGTGCCAGCAGCCCCCCTGGGAATGAGCAGTTCTTC.

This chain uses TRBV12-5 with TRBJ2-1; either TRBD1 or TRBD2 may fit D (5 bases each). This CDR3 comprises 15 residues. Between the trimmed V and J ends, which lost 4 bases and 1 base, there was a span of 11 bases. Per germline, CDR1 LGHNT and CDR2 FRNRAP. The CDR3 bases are TGTGCTAGTGGTTCTCCGGGACGGTCCTACAATGAGCAGTTCTTC. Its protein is CASGSPGRSYNEQFF.

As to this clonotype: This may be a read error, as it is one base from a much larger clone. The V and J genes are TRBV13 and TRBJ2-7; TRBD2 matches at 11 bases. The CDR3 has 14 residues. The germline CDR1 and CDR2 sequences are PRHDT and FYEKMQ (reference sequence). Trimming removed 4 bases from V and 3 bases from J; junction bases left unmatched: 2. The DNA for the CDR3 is TGTGCCAGCAGCTGGGGACTAGCGGTCTACGAGCAGTACTTC. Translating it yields CASSWGLAVYEQYF. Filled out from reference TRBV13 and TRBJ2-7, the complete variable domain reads AAGVIQSPRHLIKEKRETATLKCYPIPRHDTVYWYQQGPGQDPQFLISFYEKMQSDKGSIPDRFSAQQFSDYHSELNMSSLELGDSALYFCASSWGLAVYEQYFGPGTRLTVT.

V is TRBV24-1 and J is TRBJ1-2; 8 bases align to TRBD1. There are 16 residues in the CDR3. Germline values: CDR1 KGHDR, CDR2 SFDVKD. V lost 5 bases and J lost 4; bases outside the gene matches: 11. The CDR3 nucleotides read TGTGCCACCAGTGCTAGGGGGGGACAGGCGGTCTATGGCTACACCTTC. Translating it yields CATSARGGQAVYGYTF.

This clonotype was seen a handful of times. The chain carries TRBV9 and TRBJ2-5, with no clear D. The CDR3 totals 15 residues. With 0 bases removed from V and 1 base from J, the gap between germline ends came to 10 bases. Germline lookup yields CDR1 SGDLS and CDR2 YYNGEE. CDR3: CASSVGIRAQETQYF. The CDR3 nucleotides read TGTGCCAGCAGCGTAGGTATCCGGGCCCAAGAGACCCAGTACTTC.

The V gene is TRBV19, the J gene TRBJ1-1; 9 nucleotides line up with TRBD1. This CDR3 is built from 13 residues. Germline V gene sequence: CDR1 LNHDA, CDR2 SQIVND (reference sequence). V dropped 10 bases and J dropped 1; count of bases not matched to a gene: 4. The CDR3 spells CATQTGGNTEAFF. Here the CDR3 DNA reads TGTGCCACCCAGACAGGGGGGAACACTGAAGCTTTCTTT.

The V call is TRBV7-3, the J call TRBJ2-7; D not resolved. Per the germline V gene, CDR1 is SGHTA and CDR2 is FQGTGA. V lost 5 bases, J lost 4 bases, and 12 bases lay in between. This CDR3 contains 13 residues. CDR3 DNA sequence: TGTGCCAGCAGCCAAGACCCCGGTTACGAGCAGTACTTC. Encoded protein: CASSQDPGYEQYF.

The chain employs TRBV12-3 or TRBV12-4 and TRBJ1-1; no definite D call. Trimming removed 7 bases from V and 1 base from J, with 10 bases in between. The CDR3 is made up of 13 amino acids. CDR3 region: CASTLPPNTEAFF. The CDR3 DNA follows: TGTGCCAGCACCCTTCCACCGAACACTGAAGCTTTCTTT.